This T cell receptor beta chain is drawn from a study of blood T cell repertoires in COVID-19. Study-level information: There were acute and convalescent COVID-19 samples, and they came from the United States, Italy and Spain. Sources were T cells, B-cell-depleted T cells, or PBMCs; the material itself was cDNA or gDNA.

CDR1 and CDR2 from the germline V gene are LNHDA and SQIVND (reference sequence). V shed 4 bases, J shed 5 bases, and the junction held 8 bases outside the gene matches. The CDR3 covers 15 residues. This clone was observed a few times. Sequencing used immunoSEQ multiplex PCR; TCRdb keeps in-frame clones, though not all of them. The data hold fewer than 65,000 clones, with roughly 85% observed a single time. The J gene is TRBJ1-1, the V gene TRBV19, with 9 bases that match TRBD1. Sequenced input: peripheral blood. The receptor's source is a man between 65 and 85 years old with acute or convalescent COVID-19. The DNA of the CDR3 is TGTGCCAGTAGTAATCGACAGGGGGTTTGGACTGAAGCTTTCTTT. Translated: CASSNRQGVWTEAFF.